This T cell receptor (beta chain) was captured in a study of T-cell memory formation after mild COVID-19. V gave up 3 bases and J gave up 0 bases, with 15 bases separating them. Per the germline V gene, CDR1 is DFQATT and CDR2 is SNEGSKA (reference sequence). The CDR3 extends over 16 amino acids. TCRdb called the 5' RACE reads again in MiXCR, with one record for every CDR3 protein. The sample lists under 200,000 distinct CDR3 sequences; more than 9% were seen once. Only a few counts were recorded for this clonotype. The clonotype originates from a man in his late teens or twenties who had mild COVID-19 (a few samples of this study predate the infection). Cell type and time point are not known. The specimen was PBMCs or a T cell subset sorted from them (not recorded which). The chain employs TRBV20-1 and TRBJ1-5, with D maybe TRBD1 (6 bases). The CDR3 loop is CSARGSGHSSNQPQHF. DNA of the CDR3: TGCAGTGCTAGGGGATCGGGACACTCTAGCAATCAGCCCCAGCATTTT.